This TCR beta chain was captured in a study of blood T cell repertoires in COVID-19. Study summary: T cells, B-cell-depleted T cells, or PBMCs provided the cDNA or gDNA that served as material.

Authors' data handling: Quantification of nucleated cells was approximated via reference gene primer amplification. Some clones are missing from TCRdb's copy, which holds only in-frame ones; the method was immunoSEQ multiplex PCR. The DNA was the basis for D and trimming; V, J and clone size are from that table. This table holds roughly 250,000 clones, 75% to 85% found once. V shed 7 bases and J shed 2 bases, with 15 bases lying between them. The CDR3 sequence is 14 residues long. Germline V gives CDR1 MNHNY, CDR2 SVGAGI (reference sequence). This sequence joins TRBV6-6 and TRBJ2-7, with D maybe TRBD2 (6 bases). This TCR was recovered from a human donor in a cohort sampled during active COVID-19. The specimen was peripheral blood. This CDR3 is CASTQTPGAYEQYF. The CDR3 DNA reads TGTGCCAGCACCCAGACACCGGGGGCCTACGAGCAGTACTTC.